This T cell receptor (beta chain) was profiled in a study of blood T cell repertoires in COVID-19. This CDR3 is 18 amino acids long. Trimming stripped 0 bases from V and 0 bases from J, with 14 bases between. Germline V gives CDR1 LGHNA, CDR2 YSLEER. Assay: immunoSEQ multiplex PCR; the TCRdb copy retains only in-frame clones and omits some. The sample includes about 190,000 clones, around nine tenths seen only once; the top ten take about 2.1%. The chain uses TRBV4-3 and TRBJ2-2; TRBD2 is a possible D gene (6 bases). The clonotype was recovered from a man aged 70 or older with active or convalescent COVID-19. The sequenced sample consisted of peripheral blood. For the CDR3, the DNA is TGCGCCAGCAGCCAAGACTCTGCTAGCGCCTCGAACACCGGGGAGCTGTTTTTT. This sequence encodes CASSQDSASASNTGELFF.